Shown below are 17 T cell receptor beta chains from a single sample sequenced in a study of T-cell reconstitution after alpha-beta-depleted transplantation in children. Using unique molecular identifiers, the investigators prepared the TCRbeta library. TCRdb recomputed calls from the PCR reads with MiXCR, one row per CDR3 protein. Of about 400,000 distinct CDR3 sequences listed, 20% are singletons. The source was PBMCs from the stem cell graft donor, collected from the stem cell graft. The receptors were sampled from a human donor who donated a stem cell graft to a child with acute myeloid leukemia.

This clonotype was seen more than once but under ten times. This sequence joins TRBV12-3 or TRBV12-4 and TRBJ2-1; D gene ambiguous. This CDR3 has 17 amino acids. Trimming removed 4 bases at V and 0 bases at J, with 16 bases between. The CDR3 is CASSSLAEFSSYNEQFF. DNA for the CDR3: TGTGCCAGCAGTTCTTTGGCAGAATTTAGCTCCTACAATGAGCAGTTCTTC.

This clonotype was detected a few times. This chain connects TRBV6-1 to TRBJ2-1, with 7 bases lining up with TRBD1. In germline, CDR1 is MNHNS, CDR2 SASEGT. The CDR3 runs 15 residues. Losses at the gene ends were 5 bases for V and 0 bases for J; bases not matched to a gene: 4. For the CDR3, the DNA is TGTGCCAGCAGTCGACAGGGTCGCTCCTACAATGAGCAGTTCTTC. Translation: CASSRQGRSYNEQFF.

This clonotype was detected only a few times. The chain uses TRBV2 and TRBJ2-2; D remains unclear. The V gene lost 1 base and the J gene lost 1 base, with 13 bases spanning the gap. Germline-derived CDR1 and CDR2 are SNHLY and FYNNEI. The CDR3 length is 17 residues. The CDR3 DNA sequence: TGTGCCAGCAGTGAAGGATTCATTCAAGGGAACACCGGGGAGCTGTTTTTT. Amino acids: CASSEGFIQGNTGELFF.

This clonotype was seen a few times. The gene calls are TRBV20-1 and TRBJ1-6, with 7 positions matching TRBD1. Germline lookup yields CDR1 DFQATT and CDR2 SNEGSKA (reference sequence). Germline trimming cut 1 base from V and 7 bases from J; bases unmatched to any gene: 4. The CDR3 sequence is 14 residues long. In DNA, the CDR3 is TGCAGTGCTAGAGCGACAGGGCTCAATTCACCCCTCCACTTT. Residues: CSARATGLNSPLHF.

The CDR3 protein is CASSIRGAGTGELFF. CDR3 in DNA: TGTGCCAGCAGTATCCGTGGGGCTGGGACCGGGGAGCTGTTTTTT. The rearrangement uses TRBV12-3 or TRBV12-4 and TRBJ2-2, with D perhaps matching TRBD1 (5 bases). The CDR3 totals 15 residues. The V and J ends lost 5 bases and 5 bases respectively, with 15 bases between them.

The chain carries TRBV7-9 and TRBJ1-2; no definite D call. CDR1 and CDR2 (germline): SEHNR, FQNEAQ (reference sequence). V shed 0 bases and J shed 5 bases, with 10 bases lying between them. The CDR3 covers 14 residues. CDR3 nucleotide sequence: TGTGCCAGCAGCTTAGCAGCGACCGATTATGGCTACACCTTC. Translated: CASSLAATDYGYTF.

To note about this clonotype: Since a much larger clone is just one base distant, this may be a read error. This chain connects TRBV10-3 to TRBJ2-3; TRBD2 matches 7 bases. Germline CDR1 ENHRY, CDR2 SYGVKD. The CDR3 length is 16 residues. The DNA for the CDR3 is TGTGCCATCGGTGAGTCCGGGGCCCTAGCGGCAGATACGCAGTATTTT. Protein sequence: CAIGESGALAADTQYF.

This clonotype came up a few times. CDR3 in amino acids: CASSFGWGGGLNEQFF. Written as DNA, the CDR3 is TGTGCCAGCAGCTTTGGCTGGGGCGGAGGGCTCAATGAGCAGTTCTTC. V gene TRBV11-2 combines with J gene TRBJ2-1; D is possibly TRBD2 (6 bases). The CDR3 is 16 amino acids. Germline V gives CDR1 SGHAT, CDR2 FQNNGV. The V and J ends lost 3 bases and 6 bases respectively, with 18 bases between them.

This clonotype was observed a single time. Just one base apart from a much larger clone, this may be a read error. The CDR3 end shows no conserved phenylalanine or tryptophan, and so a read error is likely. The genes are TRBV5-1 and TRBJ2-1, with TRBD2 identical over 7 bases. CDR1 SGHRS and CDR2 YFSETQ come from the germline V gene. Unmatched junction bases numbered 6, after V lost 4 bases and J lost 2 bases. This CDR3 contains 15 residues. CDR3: CASSPLAGPYNEQFC. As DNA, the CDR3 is TGCGCCAGCAGCCCCTTAGCGGGTCCCTACAATGAGCAGTTCTGC.

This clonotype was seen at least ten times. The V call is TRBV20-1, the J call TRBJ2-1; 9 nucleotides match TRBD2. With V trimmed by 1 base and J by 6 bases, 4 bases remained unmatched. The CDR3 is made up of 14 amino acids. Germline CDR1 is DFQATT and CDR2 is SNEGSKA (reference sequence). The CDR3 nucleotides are TGCAGTGCTAGAGGTAGCGGGAGAGGCAATGAGCAGTTCTTC. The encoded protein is CSARGSGRGNEQFF.

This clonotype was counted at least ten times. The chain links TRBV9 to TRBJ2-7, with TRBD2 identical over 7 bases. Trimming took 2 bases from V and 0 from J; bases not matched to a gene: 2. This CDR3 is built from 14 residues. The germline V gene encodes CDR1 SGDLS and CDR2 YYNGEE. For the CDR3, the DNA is TGTGCCAGCAGCGTGGGGGGGAGCTCCTACGAGCAGTACTTC. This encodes CASSVGGSSYEQYF.

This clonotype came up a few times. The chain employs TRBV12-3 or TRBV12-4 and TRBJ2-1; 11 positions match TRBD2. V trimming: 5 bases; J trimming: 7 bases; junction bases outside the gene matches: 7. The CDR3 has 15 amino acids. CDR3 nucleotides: TGTGCCAGCAGTAAACTAGCGGGAGAGGGGAATGAGCAGTTCTTC. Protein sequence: CASSKLAGEGNEQFF.

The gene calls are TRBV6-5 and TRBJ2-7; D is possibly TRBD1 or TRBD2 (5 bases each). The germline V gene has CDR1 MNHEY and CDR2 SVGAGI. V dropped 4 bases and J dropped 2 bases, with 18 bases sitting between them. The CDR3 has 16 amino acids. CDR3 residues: CASSFHTGTPTYEQYF. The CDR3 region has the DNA TGTGCCAGCAGTTTCCATACCGGGACGCCGACCTACGAGCAGTACTTC.

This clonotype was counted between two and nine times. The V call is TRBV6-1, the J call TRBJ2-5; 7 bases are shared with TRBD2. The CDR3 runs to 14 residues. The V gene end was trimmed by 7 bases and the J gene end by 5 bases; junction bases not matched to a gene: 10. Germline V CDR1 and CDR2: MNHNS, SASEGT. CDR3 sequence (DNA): TGTGCCAGCACCCTCGAGGCGGGAGCCGAGACCCAGTACTTC. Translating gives CASTLEAGAETQYF.

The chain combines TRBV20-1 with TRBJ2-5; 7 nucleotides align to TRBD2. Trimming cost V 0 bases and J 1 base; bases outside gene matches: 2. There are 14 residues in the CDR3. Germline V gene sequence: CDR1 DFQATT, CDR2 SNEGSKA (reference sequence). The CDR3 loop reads CSARDREVQETQYF. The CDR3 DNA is TGCAGTGCTAGAGATCGGGAGGTCCAAGAGACCCAGTACTTC.

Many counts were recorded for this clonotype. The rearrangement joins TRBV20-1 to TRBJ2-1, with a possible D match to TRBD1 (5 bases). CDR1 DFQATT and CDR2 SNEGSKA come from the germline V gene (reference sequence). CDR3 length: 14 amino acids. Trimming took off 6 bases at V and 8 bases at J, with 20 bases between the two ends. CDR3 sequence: CSAADGAHEDEQFF. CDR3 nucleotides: TGCAGTGCGGCCGATGGGGCCCACGAGGATGAGCAGTTCTTC.

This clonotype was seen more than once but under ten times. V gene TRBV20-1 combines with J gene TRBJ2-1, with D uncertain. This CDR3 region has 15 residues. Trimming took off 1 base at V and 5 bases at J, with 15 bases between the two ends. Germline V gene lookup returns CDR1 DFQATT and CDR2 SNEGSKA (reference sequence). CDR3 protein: CSARVELTWHNEQFF. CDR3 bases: TGCAGTGCTAGAGTGGAGTTGACATGGCACAATGAGCAGTTCTTC.